This passage covers 8 T cell receptor gamma chains from one sample sequenced in a study of gammadelta T cells in human blood. TCRdb re-called clones from the RT-PCR reads using CATT. This table has hundreds of gamma-chain clones, 10% appearing once. Sequencing input: non-Vgamma9Vdelta2 gamma-delta T cells from infant blood. These receptors originate from a human donor.

Comment on this clone: A single base is all that separates this from a far larger clone, so a read error is likely. This chain joins TRGV8 and TRGJ1 or TRGJ2. The germline V gene encodes CDR1 VENAVY and CDR2 YDSYNSRV. Losses at the gene ends were 4 bases for V and 7 bases for J; bases not matched to a gene: 7. The CDR3 is 12 residues long. The CDR3 DNA reads as TGTGCCACCTGGGAAATCCGCTATAAGAAACTCTTT. Translation: CATWEIRYKKLF.

This clone is labeled as large. The chain recombines TRGV8 with TRGJ1 or TRGJ2. The CDR3 runs 13 residues. The germline CDR1 and CDR2 sequences are VENAVY and YDSYNSRV. Germline trimming cut 1 base from V and 2 bases from J; bases unmatched to any gene: 2. The CDR3 loop reads CATWDRHYYKKLF. For the CDR3, the DNA is TGTGCCACCTGGGATAGACATTATTATAAGAAACTCTTT.

This clone is labeled hyperexpanded. The V and J genes are TRGV9 and TRGJ1 or TRGJ2. In germline, CDR1 is GITISATS, CDR2 ISYDGTV (reference sequence). The CDR3 sequence is 13 residues long. The V and J ends lost 5 bases and 0 bases, in that order; junction bases with no gene match: 4. CDR3 DNA sequence: TGTGCCTTGTGGGGACGGAATTATTATAAGAAACTCTTT. Residues: CALWGRNYYKKLF.

This clone has only a few counts. This probably arose from a read error, given a far larger clone one base away. This chain joins TRGV4 and TRGJ1 or TRGJ2. The length of the CDR3 is 18 residues. Germline CDR1 and CDR2: EGSTGY and YDSYTSSV. The CDR3 coding sequence is TGTACCACCTGGGGGGTGAGAGGGGAATTTTGGCTTTATTATAAGAAACTCTTT. Its protein is CTTWGVRGEFWLYYKKLF.

This clone is judged hyperexpanded (1% or more). Additional DNA sequences in this sample encode the identical CDR3. The chain combines TRGV8 with TRGJ1 or TRGJ2. This CDR3 comprises 14 residues. In germline, CDR1 is VENAVY, CDR2 YDSYNSRV. J lost 0 bases, V lost 2 bases, and 4 bases had no gene match. As DNA, the CDR3 is TGTGCCACCTGGGATAAACCGAATTATTATAAGAAACTCTTT. This encodes CATWDKPNYYKKLF.

By its share, this clone is hyperexpanded (1% or more). The genes are TRGV8 and TRGJP1. Germline V gene data show CDR1 as VENAVY and CDR2 as YDSYNSRV. V lost 2 bases, J lost 3 bases, and 0 bases stayed unmatched. This CDR3 is 13 amino acids long. CDR3 amino acids: CATWDTTGWFKIF. CDR3 DNA sequence: TGTGCCACCTGGGATACCACTGGTTGGTTCAAGATATTT.

This clone is termed large (0.1 to 1%). V is TRGV5 and J is TRGJ1 or TRGJ2. Looked up from germline, CDR1 is VINAFY and CDR2 is YDVSNSKD. The CDR3 extends over 13 amino acids. Germline trimming cut 5 bases from V and 0 bases from J; bases unmatched to any gene: 4. The CDR3 loop reads CATWVSNYYKKLF. The CDR3 bases are TGTGCCACCTGGGTATCGAATTATTATAAGAAACTCTTT.

By frequency in the sample, this clone is large. The rearrangement links TRGV4 to TRGJP1. The CDR3 runs to 18 residues. After removal of 2 bases from V and 4 bases from J, the junction contained 16 bases not matched to a gene. In germline, CDR1 is EGSTGY, CDR2 YDSYTSSV. The CDR3 region has the DNA TGTGCCACCTGGGATGACCTCAGAGACAATAACACTGGTTGGTTCAAGATATTT. Translating it yields CATWDDLRDNNTGWFKIF.